Each of the 16 T cell receptor beta chains below was sequenced from the same sample in a study of beta chain features in type 1 diabetes. Expressed TCRB transcripts got sequenced, as all isolated RNA was reverse transcribed. The repertoire was sequenced with immunoSEQ multiplex PCR; TCRdb's copy has only in-frame clones and lacks some. The sample lists fewer than 650,000 clones; about 16% were seen once. Material for sequencing was naive CD4+ T cells from blood. These receptors were taken from a man between 18 and 29 years old in good health.

This clone has a handful of counts. The chain combines TRBV28 with TRBJ1-1; D perhaps matches TRBD1 (5 bases). There are 12 residues in the CDR3. Germline lookup yields CDR1 MDHEN and CDR2 SYDVKM. Trimming removed 10 bases at V and 0 bases at J, with 9 bases between. CDR3 sequence reads: CATGRVNTEAFF. As DNA, the CDR3 is TGTGCCACAGGGCGGGTGAACACTGAAGCTTTCTTT.

This clone was found a few times. The chain combines TRBV5-5 with TRBJ2-5; the D gene is possibly TRBD2 (6 bases). Trimming cost V 4 bases and J 2 bases, with 18 bases left between them. Germline values: CDR1 SGHKS, CDR2 YYEKEE (reference sequence). The CDR3 spans 16 residues. In DNA form, the CDR3 reads TGTGCCAGCAGCGGAATCCCAGGGAGGTTACAAGAGACCCAGTACTTC. Translated, it gives CASSGIPGRLQETQYF. Complete variable domain (other parts from reference TRBV5-5 and TRBJ2-5): DAGVTQSPTHLIKTRGQQVTLRCSPISGHKSVSWYQQVLGQGPQFIFQYYEKEERGRGNFPDRFSARQFPNYSSELNVNALLLGDSALYLCASSGIPGRLQETQYFGPGTRLLVL.

The table lists this clone with a count of one. As DNA, the CDR3 is TGTGCCAGCAGCTTTTATCCGGGTAGTACAGATACGCAGTATTTT. It yields the protein CASSFYPGSTDTQYF. The chain employs TRBV7-9 and TRBJ2-3; D not certain. CDR3 length: 15 amino acids. Trimming took off 3 bases at V and 3 bases at J, with 13 bases between the two ends. Germline CDR1 and CDR2: SEHNR and FQNEAQ (reference sequence).

The rearrangement joins TRBV14 to TRBJ1-6; 11 positions agree with TRBD1. Germline V lookup: CDR1 SGHDN, CDR2 FVKESK. With 1 base clipped from V and 10 bases from J, the junction kept 6 bases outside the gene matches. CDR3 length equals 16 residues. The CDR3 protein is CASSQVWDRGRSPLHF. CDR3 bases: TGTGCCAGCAGCCAAGTCTGGGACAGGGGGAGATCACCCCTCCACTTT.

The chain links TRBV2 to TRBJ2-6; 8 nucleotides match TRBD1. The CDR3 runs 17 residues. V shed 3 bases, J shed 0 bases, and the junction held 4 bases outside the gene matches. CDR1 and CDR2 (germline): SNHLY, FYNNEI. The CDR3 nucleotides are TGTGCCAGCAGTGATTTGACAGGGGACTCTGGGGCCAACGTCCTGACTTTC. Translating gives CASSDLTGDSGANVLTF. Full variable domain (remainder filled in from reference TRBV2 and TRBJ2-6): EPEVTQTPSHQVTQMGQEVILRCVPISNHLYFYWYRQILGQKVEFLVSFYNNEISEKSEIFDDQFSVERPDGSNFTLKIRSTKLEDSAMYFCASSDLTGDSGANVLTFGAGSRLTVL.

The CDR3 spells CASSLNIMSFF. The DNA for the CDR3 is TGTGCCAGCAGTTTAAATATAATGTCTTTCTTT. J is TRBJ1-1 and V is TRBV28; D remains unclear. This CDR3 is built from 11 residues. Germline values: CDR1 MDHEN, CDR2 SYDVKM. V was clipped by 2 bases and J by 12 bases, with 10 bases between them.

CDR3 region: CASSLEKSDYEQYF. The CDR3 bases are TGTGCCAGCAGCTTAGAGAAGTCCGACTACGAGCAGTACTTC. The chain combines TRBV13 with TRBJ2-7, with no clear D. Germline V gene lookup returns CDR1 PRHDT and CDR2 FYEKMQ (reference sequence). This CDR3 comprises 14 residues. V shed 1 base and J shed 3 bases, with 10 bases lying between them.

The V call is TRBV28, the J call TRBJ2-5; D gene unclear. The CDR3 has 13 residues. The V and J ends lost 7 bases and 5 bases respectively, with 14 bases between them. Germline V CDR1 and CDR2: MDHEN, SYDVKM. The CDR3 region has the DNA TGTGCCAGCAATCCCGTTGGAGATGAGACCCAGTACTTC. Translation: CASNPVGDETQYF.

There are a few counts of this clone. The rearrangement uses TRBV12-2 and TRBJ2-5; the table assigns TRBD2, which was not confirmed against the DNA. TRBV12-2 is an annotated pseudogene. The CDR3 is 16 residues long. CDR3 sequence (DNA): TGTGCAAGTCGCTTAGAATCTAGCACCTGGGCGGAGACCCAGTACTTC. It is translated as CASRLESSTWAETQYF.

The chain carries TRBV4-3 and TRBJ2-3; 7 bases are shared with TRBD1. CDR3 size: 17 residues. Germline CDR1 is LGHNA and CDR2 is YSLEER. V was clipped by 4 bases and J by 1 base; unmatched bases: 11. The CDR3 region is CASSRYSRGRGTDTQYF. For the CDR3, the DNA is TGCGCCAGCAGCCGGTATTCAAGGGGGCGAGGCACAGATACGCAGTATTTT.

J is TRBJ1-2 and V is TRBV2; no definite D call. V dropped 0 bases and J dropped 4 bases, with 12 bases sitting between them. The CDR3 sequence is 15 residues long. Germline V CDR1 and CDR2: SNHLY, FYNNEI. CDR3 protein: CASSEAPLQPYGYTF. The CDR3 DNA reads as TGTGCCAGCAGTGAAGCCCCCTTACAGCCCTATGGCTACACCTTC.

A single count supports this clone. V usage is TRBV7-3 and J usage is TRBJ2-7, with D tentatively TRBD1 (6 bases). This CDR3 region has 13 residues. The germline gives CDR1 SGHTA, CDR2 FQGTGA. The V end was cut by 5 bases, the J end by 6 bases, with 14 bases between. In nucleotides, the CDR3 is TGTGCCAGCAGCGTAGCGCAGGGGACCGAGCAGTACTTC. Protein: CASSVAQGTEQYF.

This chain joins TRBV19 and TRBJ2-5; 9 positions match TRBD1. The CDR3 loop spans 16 amino acids. Germline CDR1 and CDR2: LNHDA and SQIVND (reference sequence). V lost 1 base to trimming and J lost 4 bases; unmatched junction nucleotides: 7. The CDR3 sequence is CASSIVPTGGIETQYF. CDR3 in DNA: TGTGCCAGTAGTATAGTTCCAACAGGGGGCATAGAGACCCAGTACTTC.

This clone was seen more than once but under ten times. The chain uses TRBV5-1 and TRBJ2-7; TRBD1 aligns across 7 bases. From germline, CDR1 is SGHRS and CDR2 YFSETQ. The CDR3 loop spans 15 amino acids. The junction had 9 bases not matched to a gene; V was cut back by 3 bases and J by 3 bases. The CDR3 is CASSSGAAGGYEQYF. The CDR3 DNA reads TGCGCCAGCAGCTCCGGGGCGGCAGGGGGCTACGAGCAGTACTTC.

This clone was detected a few times. The rearrangement joins TRBV7-9 to TRBJ1-1; unclear D gene. This CDR3 has 14 residues. V lost 1 base to trimming and J lost 1 base, with 7 bases between them. Germline values: CDR1 SEHNR, CDR2 FQNEAQ (reference sequence). CDR3 coding DNA: TGTGCCAGCAGCTTAGGGCGGCGGAACACTGAAGCTTTCTTT. This sequence encodes CASSLGRRNTEAFF.

The V gene is TRBV29-1, the J gene TRBJ1-4; 7 bases align to TRBD1. The CDR3 length is 13 residues. Germline CDR1 is SQVTM and CDR2 is ANQGSEA. Losses at the gene ends were 7 bases for V and 10 bases for J; bases not matched to a gene: 12. The CDR3 sequence is CSAWTGGDGKLFF. The CDR3 DNA follows: TGCAGCGCTTGGACAGGAGGCGACGGAAAACTGTTTTTT.